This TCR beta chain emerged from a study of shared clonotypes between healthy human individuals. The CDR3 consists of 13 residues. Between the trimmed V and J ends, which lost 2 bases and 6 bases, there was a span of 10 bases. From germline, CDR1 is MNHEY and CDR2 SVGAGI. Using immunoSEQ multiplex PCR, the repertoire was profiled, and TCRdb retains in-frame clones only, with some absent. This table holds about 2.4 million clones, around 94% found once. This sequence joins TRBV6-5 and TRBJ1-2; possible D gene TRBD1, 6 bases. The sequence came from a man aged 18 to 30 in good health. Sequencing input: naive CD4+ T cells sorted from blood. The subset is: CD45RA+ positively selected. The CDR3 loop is CASSYRQAHGYTF. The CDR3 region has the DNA TGTGCCAGCAGTTACCGACAGGCCCATGGCTACACCTTC.